This T cell receptor (beta chain) was recovered during a study of shared clonotypes between healthy human individuals. Study at large: Aged between 18 and 49, the donors were a couple of women and a few men.

Produced via immunoSEQ multiplex PCR; TCRdb's table is partial and in-frame only. The table has millions of clones, over 85% seen once. There were only Caucasian adults among the donors, and all lived in Nashville, Tennessee. The sequencing sample was made of naive CD4+ T cells from PBMCs. Indicated subset: CD45RA+ positively selected. This sequence was found in a man between 18 and 35 years old in good health. Some clones in this sample may be carry-over from other donors' samples.

The CDR3 spells CASSQGFAGVTDTQYF. DNA for the CDR3: TGTGCCAGCAGCCAAGGTTTTGCGGGGGTGACAGATACGCAGTATTTT. The V gene is TRBV7-9, the J gene TRBJ2-3, with 7 bases fitting TRBD2. The ends lost 5 bases at V and 3 bases at J; junction bases unmatched: 11. The CDR3 is 16 amino acids. Germline V gene data show CDR1 as SEHNR and CDR2 as FQNEAQ (reference sequence).